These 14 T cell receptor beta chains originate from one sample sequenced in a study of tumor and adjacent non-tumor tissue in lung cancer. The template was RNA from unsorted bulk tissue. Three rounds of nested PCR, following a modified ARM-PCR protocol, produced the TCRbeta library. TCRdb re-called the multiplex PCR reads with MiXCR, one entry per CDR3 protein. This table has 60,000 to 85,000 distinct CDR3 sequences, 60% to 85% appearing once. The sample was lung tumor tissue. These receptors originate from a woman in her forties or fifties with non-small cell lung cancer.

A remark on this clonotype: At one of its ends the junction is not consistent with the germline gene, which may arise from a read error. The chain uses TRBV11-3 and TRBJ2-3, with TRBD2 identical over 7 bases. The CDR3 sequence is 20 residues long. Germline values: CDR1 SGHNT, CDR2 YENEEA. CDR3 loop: CASSSPPYSFSSGSTDMQYF. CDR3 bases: TGTGCAAGCAGCTCTCCCCCTTATTCTTTCTCTAGCGGCAGCACAGATATGCAGTATTTT.

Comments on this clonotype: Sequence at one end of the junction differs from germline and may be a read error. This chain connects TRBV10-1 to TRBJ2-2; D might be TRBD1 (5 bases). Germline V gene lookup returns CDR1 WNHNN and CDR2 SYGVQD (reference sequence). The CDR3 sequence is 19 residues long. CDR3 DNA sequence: TGCGCCAACAGTGAGCGTTGGGGCGCAGGGTCCCTAAACACCGGGGAGCTGTTTTTT. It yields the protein CANSERWGAGSLNTGELFF.

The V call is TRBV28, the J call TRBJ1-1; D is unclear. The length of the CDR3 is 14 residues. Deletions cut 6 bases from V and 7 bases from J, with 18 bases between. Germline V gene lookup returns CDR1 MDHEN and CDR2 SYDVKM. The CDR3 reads CASSLGVQPREAFF. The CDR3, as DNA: TGTGCCAGCAGCCTCGGGGTACAGCCCCGTGAAGCTTTCTTT.

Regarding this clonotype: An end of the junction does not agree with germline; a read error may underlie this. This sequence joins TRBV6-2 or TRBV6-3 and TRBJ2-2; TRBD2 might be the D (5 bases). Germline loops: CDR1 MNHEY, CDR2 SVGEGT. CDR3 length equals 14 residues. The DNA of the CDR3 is TGTGCCAGGAGTAGGCAGTCGAACACCGGGGAGCTGTCTTTT. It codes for CARSRQSNTGELSF.

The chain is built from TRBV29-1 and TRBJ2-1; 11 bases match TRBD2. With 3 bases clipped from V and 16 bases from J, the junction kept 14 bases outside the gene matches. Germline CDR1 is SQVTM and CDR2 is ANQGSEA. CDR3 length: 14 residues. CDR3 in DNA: TGCAGCGTTGAGGAATTAGCGGGAGGGAATGGGCACTTCTTC. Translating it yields CSVEELAGGNGHFF.

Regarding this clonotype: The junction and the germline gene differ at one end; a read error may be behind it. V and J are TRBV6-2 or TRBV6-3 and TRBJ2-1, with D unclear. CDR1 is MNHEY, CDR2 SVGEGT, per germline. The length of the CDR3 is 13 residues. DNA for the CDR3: TGTGCCAGCAGTTTAGCCCCTTACGATGAGCAGATTTTC. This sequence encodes CASSLAPYDEQIF.

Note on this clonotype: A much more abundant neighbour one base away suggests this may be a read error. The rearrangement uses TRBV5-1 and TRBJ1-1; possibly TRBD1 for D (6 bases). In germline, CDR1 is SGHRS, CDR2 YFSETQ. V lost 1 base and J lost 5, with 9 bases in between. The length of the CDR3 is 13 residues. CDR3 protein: CASSLLGATEAFF. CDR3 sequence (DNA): TGCGCCAGCAGCTTGTTGGGGGCTACTGAAGCTTTCTTT. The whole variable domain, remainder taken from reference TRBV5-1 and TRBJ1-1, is KAGVTQTPRYLIKTRGQQVTLSCSPISGHRSVSWYQQTPGQGLQFLFEYFSETQRNKGNFPGRFSGRQFSNSRSEMNVSTLELGDSALYLCASSLLGATEAFFGQGTRLTVV.

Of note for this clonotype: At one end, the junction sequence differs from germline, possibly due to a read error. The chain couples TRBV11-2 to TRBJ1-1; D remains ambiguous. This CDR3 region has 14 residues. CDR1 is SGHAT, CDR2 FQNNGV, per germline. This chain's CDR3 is CACSMLKLGTEAFF. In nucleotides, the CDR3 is TGTGCCTGCAGCATGTTAAAGCTGGGAACTGAAGCTTTCTTT.

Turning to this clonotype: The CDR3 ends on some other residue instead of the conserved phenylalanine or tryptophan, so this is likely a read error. The CDR3 sequence is CASSFTSSGEQFL. CDR3 DNA: TGTGCCAGCAGCTTTACCTCCTCTGGGGAGCAGTTCCTC. This rearrangement joins TRBV5-6 to TRBJ2-1, with D unresolved. This CDR3 has 13 residues. CDR1 and CDR2 (germline): SGHDT, YYEEEE. Trimming shortened V by 2 bases and J by 10 bases, and 13 bases separated the two germline ends.

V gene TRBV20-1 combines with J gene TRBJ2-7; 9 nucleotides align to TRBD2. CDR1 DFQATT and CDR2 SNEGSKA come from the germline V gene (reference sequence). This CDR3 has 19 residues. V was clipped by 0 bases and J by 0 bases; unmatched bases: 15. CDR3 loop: CSARDSGLAGLMSSYEQYF. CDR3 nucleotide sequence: TGCAGTGCTAGAGATTCGGGGCTAGCGGGATTGATGAGCTCCTACGAGCAGTACTTC.

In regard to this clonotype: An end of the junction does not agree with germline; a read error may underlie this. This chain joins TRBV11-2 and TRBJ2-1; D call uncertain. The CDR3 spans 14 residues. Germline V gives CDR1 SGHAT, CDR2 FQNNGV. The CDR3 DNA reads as TGTGCCAACAGCTTTGGTAGTGACGACAATGAGCAGTTCTTC. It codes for CANSFGSDDNEQFF.

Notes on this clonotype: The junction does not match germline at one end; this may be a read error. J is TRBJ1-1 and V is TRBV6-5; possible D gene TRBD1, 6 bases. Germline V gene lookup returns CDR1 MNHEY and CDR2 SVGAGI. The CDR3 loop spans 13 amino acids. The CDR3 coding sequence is TGTGACAGCAGAGGGGAGGACAGCATTGAAGCTTTCTTT. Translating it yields CDSRGEDSIEAFF.

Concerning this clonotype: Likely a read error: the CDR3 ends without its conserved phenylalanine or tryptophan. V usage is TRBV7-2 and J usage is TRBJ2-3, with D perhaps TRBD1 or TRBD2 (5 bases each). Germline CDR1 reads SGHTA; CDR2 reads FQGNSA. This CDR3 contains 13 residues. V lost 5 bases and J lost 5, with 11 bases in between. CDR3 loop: CASSMVRGDTQYL. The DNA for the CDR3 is TGTGCCAGCAGCATGGTGAGGGGAGATACGCAGTATCTT.

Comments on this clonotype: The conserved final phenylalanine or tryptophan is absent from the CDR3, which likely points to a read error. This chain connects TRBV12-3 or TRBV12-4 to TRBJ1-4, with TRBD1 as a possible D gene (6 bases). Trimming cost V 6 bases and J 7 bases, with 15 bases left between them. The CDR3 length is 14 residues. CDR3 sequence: CASRTQQGFEKLFS. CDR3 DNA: TGTGCCAGCAGAACTCAACAGGGTTTTGAAAAACTGTTTTCT.